This TCR beta chain was recorded in a study of T cell changes during pregnancy in multiple sclerosis. This CDR3 is 11 amino acids long. Germline V CDR1 and CDR2: MDHEN, SYDVKM. The V end lost 2 bases, the J end lost 12 bases, and 8 bases lay between the germline ends. The table came from immunoSEQ multiplex PCR; TCRdb's copy has only in-frame clones and leaves some out. The profile covers about 69,000 clones, with approximately 92% appearing a single time and 2% taken by the ten largest. Sequenced material: peripheral blood, taken in the third trimester of pregnancy. The sequence derives from a female donor in good health, enrolled as a control in a pregnancy study. This chain joins TRBV28 and TRBJ2-1, with a weak D call TRBD1 (6 bases). CDR3 amino acids: CASSLDRRQFF. In DNA, the CDR3 is TGTGCCAGCAGTTTAGACAGGAGGCAGTTCTTC.